The next 21 T cell receptor beta chains were all read from a single sample in a study of early T cells in non-severe SARS-CoV-2 infection. A single record per CDR3 protein comes from TCRdb applying MiXCR to the 5' RACE reads. The profile covers about 81,000 distinct CDR3 sequences, with more than 13% appearing a single time and approximately 10% taken by the ten largest. Material: whole blood. Every receptor here comes from an adult who was a healthcare worker with PCR-confirmed SARS-CoV-2 infection or an uninfected control (not recorded which).

This clonotype was recorded at least ten times. The rearrangement links TRBV29-1 to TRBJ2-7, with TRBD1 identical over 9 bases. From germline, CDR1 is SQVTM and CDR2 ANQGSEA. With V trimmed by 4 bases and J by 6 bases, 10 bases remained unmatched. This CDR3 spans 14 amino acids. The CDR3, as DNA: TGCAGCGTTGTGAGAGGGACAGGGTATACCGAGCAGTACTTC. As protein: CSVVRGTGYTEQYF.

This clonotype showed up just a few times. The chain combines TRBV3-1 with TRBJ1-6, with TRBD1 as a possible D gene (6 bases). The CDR3 runs 16 residues. V was clipped by 0 bases and J by 10 bases, with 16 bases between them. The V gene's germline CDR1 is LGHDT and CDR2 YNNKEL (reference sequence). CDR3 sequence (DNA): TGTGCCAGCAGCCAAGAGTCGCAACAGGGCCGGTCACCCCTCCACTTT. Its protein product is CASSQESQQGRSPLHF.

The V call is TRBV7-2, the J call TRBJ1-2, with TRBD1 matching over 9 bases. V lost 1 base and J lost 7; bases outside the gene matches: 10. The CDR3 length is 16 residues. CDR1 is SGHTA and CDR2 is FQGNSA in the germline V gene. The CDR3 bases are TGTGCCAGCAGCTTAGGCGCGGACAGGGGCCGTCTTGGCTACACCTTC. It codes for CASSLGADRGRLGYTF.

In its sample, this clonotype was seen a few times. The chain employs TRBV5-6 and TRBJ1-3, with a weak D call TRBD1 (6 bases). The CDR3 is 16 amino acids. CDR1 is SGHDT, CDR2 YYEEEE, per germline. V was cut by 2 bases and J by 2 bases, with 14 bases left in between. The CDR3 coding sequence is TGTGCCAGCAGCTTCGGGACAACAGAGACTGGAAACACCATATATTTT. Protein: CASSFGTTETGNTIYF. The full variable domain, completed using reference TRBV5-6 and TRBJ1-3, is DAGVTQSPTHLIKTRGQQVTLRCSPKSGHDTVSWYQQALGQGPQFIFQYYEEEERQRGNFPDRFSGHQFPNYSSELNVNALLLGDSALYLCASSFGTTETGNTIYFGEGSWLTVV.

This clonotype was found many times. The chain recombines TRBV5-1 with TRBJ2-5; D gene unclear. From germline, CDR1 is SGHRS and CDR2 YFSETQ. This CDR3 has 12 residues. The V end was cut by 0 bases, the J end by 2 bases, with 2 bases between. CDR3 region: CASSLGQETQYF. CDR3 DNA: TGCGCCAGCAGCTTGGGGCAAGAGACCCAGTACTTC.

This chain uses TRBV20-1 with TRBJ2-3; TRBD2 aligns across 9 bases. Unmatched junction bases numbered 5, after V lost 0 bases and J lost 4 bases. Germline CDR1 and CDR2: DFQATT and SNEGSKA (reference sequence). The CDR3 runs to 15 residues. CDR3 region: CSARDQERGADTQYF. The CDR3 DNA is TGCAGTGCTAGAGATCAGGAGCGGGGGGCAGATACGCAGTATTTT.

The chain recombines TRBV5-1 with TRBJ2-2, with D possibly matching TRBD1 (5 bases). The CDR3 totals 14 residues. CDR1 and CDR2 from the germline V gene are SGHRS and YFSETQ. The V gene lost 7 bases and the J gene lost 1 base, with 11 bases spanning the gap. Written as DNA, the CDR3 is TGCGCCAGCCTACAGACAGAGAACACCGGGGAGCTGTTTTTT. Amino acid sequence: CASLQTENTGELFF.

The chain links TRBV20-1 to TRBJ2-3; D remains unclear. The CDR3 loop spans 16 amino acids. Germline V gene data show CDR1 as DFQATT and CDR2 as SNEGSKA (reference sequence). Deletions cut 4 bases from V and 0 bases from J, with 17 bases between. DNA of the CDR3: TGCAGTGCTACACCCTTAGTGGGCCCTAGCACAGATACGCAGTATTTT. Its translation is CSATPLVGPSTDTQYF.

The table lists this clonotype with a few counts. The V call is TRBV5-1, the J call TRBJ1-1; 7 bases are a match to TRBD1. Germline V gene data show CDR1 as SGHRS and CDR2 as YFSETQ. The CDR3 has 14 residues. J gave up 4 bases and V 2 bases, and 5 bases lay outside the gene matches. For the CDR3, the DNA is TGCGCCAGCAGCTTACCGGGACAGCCCACTGAAGCTTTCTTT. Translation gives CASSLPGQPTEAFF. The whole variable domain, remainder taken from reference TRBV5-1 and TRBJ1-1, is KAGVTQTPRYLIKTRGQQVTLSCSPISGHRSVSWYQQTPGQGLQFLFEYFSETQRNKGNFPGRFSGRQFSNSRSEMNVSTLELGDSALYLCASSLPGQPTEAFFGQGTRLTVV.

This clonotype was detected only a few times. The chain employs TRBV3-1 and TRBJ2-2; D is unclear. Trimming cost V 1 base and J 4 bases, with 7 bases left between them. The V gene's germline CDR1 is LGHDT and CDR2 YNNKEL (reference sequence). The CDR3 contains 14 residues. The CDR3 reads CASSQGVGTGELFF. The DNA for the CDR3 is TGTGCCAGCAGCCAAGGCGTGGGCACCGGGGAGCTGTTTTTT.

This chain uses TRBV4-1 with TRBJ2-1; 7 positions match TRBD2. The CDR3 loop spans 16 amino acids. After removal of 1 base from V and 5 bases from J, the junction contained 8 bases not matched to a gene. CDR1 is MGHRA, CDR2 YSYEKL, per germline. As DNA, the CDR3 is TGCGCCAGCAGCCAAGGTTCTGGCGGGGGAAACAATGAGCAGTTCTTC. It specifies CASSQGSGGGNNEQFF.

This clonotype was counted ten times or more. The chain joins TRBV28 to TRBJ1-5; 8 nucleotides match TRBD1. V was clipped by 3 bases and J by 7 bases; unmatched bases: 8. The CDR3 runs 15 residues. Germline assignment: CDR1 MDHEN and CDR2 SYDVKM. CDR3 amino acids: CASSFRTGTGQPQHF. Written as DNA, the CDR3 is TGTGCCAGCAGTTTCCGGACAGGGACGGGGCAGCCCCAGCATTTT. Full variable domain (missing parts from reference TRBV28 and TRBJ1-5): DVKVTQSSRYLVKRTGEKVFLECVQDMDHENMFWYRQDPGLGLRLIYFSYDVKMKEKGDIPEGYSVSREKKERFSLILESASTNQTSMYLCASSFRTGTGQPQHFGDGTRLSIL.

The chain employs TRBV12-3 or TRBV12-4 and TRBJ2-3; no firm D call. V was pared by 5 bases and J by 4 bases, with 16 bases between. The CDR3 consists of 15 residues. CDR3 protein: CASSLNTVTPDTQYF. In nucleotides, the CDR3 is TGTGCCAGCAGTCTAAATACAGTTACCCCAGATACGCAGTATTTT.

The table lists this clonotype with many counts. This chain uses TRBV7-8 with TRBJ2-1; 9 nucleotides match TRBD1. Germline loops: CDR1 SGHVS, CDR2 FQNEAQ. J lost 0 bases, V lost 5 bases, and 8 bases had no gene match. CDR3 size: 17 residues. For the CDR3, the DNA is TGTGCCAGCAGCCCGAGTACGACAGGGGGCTCCTACAATGAGCAGTTCTTC. Translated: CASSPSTTGGSYNEQFF.

This clonotype was detected only a few times. The rearrangement uses TRBV7-3 and TRBJ2-1, with TRBD2 matching 12 bases. With V trimmed by 2 bases and J by 1 base, 9 bases remained unmatched. The CDR3 totals 19 residues. Germline V lookup: CDR1 SGHTA, CDR2 FQGTGA. The chain's CDR3 is CASSLAALAGGSSYNEQFF. CDR3 nucleotides: TGTGCCAGCAGCTTAGCGGCACTAGCGGGGGGAAGTTCCTACAATGAGCAGTTCTTC. Supplemented by reference TRBV7-3 and TRBJ2-1, the full variable domain reads GAGVSQTPSNKVTEKGKYVELRCDPISGHTALYWYRQSLGQGPEFLIYFQGTGAADDSGLPNDRFFAVRPEGSVSTLKIQRTERGDSAVYLCASSLAALAGGSSYNEQFFGPGTRLTVL.

This clonotype was observed a few times. V gene TRBV7-7 combines with J gene TRBJ1-1; D gene unclear. Germline V gives CDR1 SSHAT, CDR2 FNYEAQ (reference sequence). Trimming left V 5 bases short and J 0 bases short, with 7 bases between. CDR3 size: 13 residues. The chain's CDR3 is CASSPVMNTEAFF. The CDR3 coding sequence is TGTGCCAGCAGCCCCGTGATGAACACTGAAGCTTTCTTT.

This clonotype was detected many times. The V gene is TRBV3-1, the J gene TRBJ1-2, with D possibly TRBD1 on 5 matching bases. CDR1 and CDR2 from the germline V gene are LGHDT and YNNKEL (reference sequence). The length of the CDR3 is 12 residues. The V end lost 2 bases, the J end lost 5 bases, and 6 bases lay between the germline ends. CDR3 bases: TGTGCCAGCAGCCAACAGGGTTATGGCTACACCTTC. It codes for CASSQQGYGYTF.

This clonotype came up a few times. CDR3 in amino acids: CASRMGAYYGYTF. CDR3 DNA sequence: TGTGCCAGCAGGATGGGAGCCTACTATGGCTACACCTTC. The V call is TRBV6-1, the J call TRBJ1-2, with no clear D. Trimming took 6 bases from V and 3 from J, leaving 11 bases between them. The CDR3 length is 13 residues. Germline V gene lookup returns CDR1 MNHNS and CDR2 SASEGT.

The chain is built from TRBV20-1 and TRBJ1-1, with D uncertain. The V gene's germline CDR1 is DFQATT and CDR2 SNEGSKA (reference sequence). Trimming took off 3 bases at V and 0 bases at J, with 8 bases between the two ends. This CDR3 is built from 13 residues. This CDR3 is CSARPSLNTEAFF. The CDR3 DNA reads as TGCAGTGCTAGGCCTTCACTGAACACTGAAGCTTTCTTT.

This clonotype was picked up a small number of times. V is TRBV18 and J is TRBJ1-6; D remains unclear. This CDR3 has 13 amino acids. Trimming shortened V by 3 bases and J by 8 bases, and 8 bases separated the two germline ends. The V gene's germline CDR1 is KGHSH and CDR2 LQKENI. The CDR3 DNA reads TGTGCCAGCTCACCGGAGGTCCATTCACCCCTCCACTTT. It codes for CASSPEVHSPLHF.

CDR3 protein: CASSRGGLSTDTQYF. CDR3 bases: TGTGCCAGCAGCCGCGGGGGGCTCAGCACAGATACGCAGTATTTT. V is TRBV12-3 or TRBV12-4 and J is TRBJ2-3, with 8 bases matching TRBD2. Unmatched junction bases numbered 5, after V lost 6 bases and J lost 0 bases. This CDR3 is built from 15 residues.